This T cell receptor beta chain comes out of a study of blood T cell repertoires in COVID-19. TCRdb keeps only in-frame clones here, not all; method: immunoSEQ multiplex PCR. This sample carries roughly 290,000 clones, around nine tenths of them seen once, and the ten largest clones take around 13%. Germline V gene data show CDR1 as SNHLY and CDR2 as FYNNEI. This CDR3 has 14 amino acids. Trimming shortened V by 6 bases and J by 0 bases, and 11 bases separated the two germline ends. The chain is built from TRBV2 and TRBJ1-1; tentatively, D is TRBD1 (5 bases). The specimen sequenced was peripheral blood. The TCR comes from a woman aged 55-75 years with acute or convalescent COVID-19. The CDR3 loop reads CASSVTEMNTEAFF. CDR3 bases: TGTGCCAGCAGCGTGACAGAGATGAACACTGAAGCTTTCTTT.